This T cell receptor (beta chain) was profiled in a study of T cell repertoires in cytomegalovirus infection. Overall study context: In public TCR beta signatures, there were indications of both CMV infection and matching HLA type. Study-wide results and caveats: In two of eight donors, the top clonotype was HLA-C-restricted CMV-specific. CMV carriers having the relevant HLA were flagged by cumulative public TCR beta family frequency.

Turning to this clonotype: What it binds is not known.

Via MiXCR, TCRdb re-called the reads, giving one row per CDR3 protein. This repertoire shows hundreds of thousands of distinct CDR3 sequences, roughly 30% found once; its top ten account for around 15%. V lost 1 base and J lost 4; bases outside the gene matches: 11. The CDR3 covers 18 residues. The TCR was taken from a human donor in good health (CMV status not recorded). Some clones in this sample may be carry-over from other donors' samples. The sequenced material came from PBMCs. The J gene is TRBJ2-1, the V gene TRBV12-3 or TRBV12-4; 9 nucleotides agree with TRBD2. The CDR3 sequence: CASSLVARGGSTYNEQFF. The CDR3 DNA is TGTGCCAGCAGTTTAGTAGCGCGGGGGGGCTCAACTTACAATGAGCAGTTCTTC.